Below, 3 T cell receptor beta chains from the same sample are listed, as sequenced in a study of shared clonotypes between healthy human individuals. The data were produced by immunoSEQ multiplex PCR, yet TCRdb's version contains in-frame clones alone and is incomplete. The sample has approximately 2,000,000 clones, 80% to 95% seen once; the top ten hold 0.37%. Sequencing input: naive CD4+ T cells from PBMCs. Specified subset: CD45RA+ positively selected. These receptors all stem from a man aged 18 to 30 in good health. Some clones in this sample may be carry-over from other donors' samples.

V usage is TRBV6-4 and J usage is TRBJ2-1, with 9 nucleotides matching TRBD2. The CDR3 contains 15 residues. V shed 6 bases and J 9 bases; nucleotides not matched to a gene: 12. Germline V gene lookup returns CDR1 MRHNA and CDR2 SNTAGT. CDR3 bases: TGTGCCAGCAGAGCGGGAGGTCGAGATTTCGGTGAGCAGTTCTTC. Its protein is CASRAGGRDFGEQFF.

This chain uses TRBV5-1 with TRBJ2-2; the D gene is possibly TRBD2 (5 bases). V was pared by 4 bases and J by 6 bases, with 13 bases between. The germline V gene has CDR1 SGHRS and CDR2 YFSETQ. The CDR3 has 14 residues. DNA of the CDR3: TGCGCCAGCAGCGACCGGGGTCGATCCGGGGAGCTGTTTTTT. It encodes CASSDRGRSGELFF. Based on the CDR3 plus reference TRBV5-1 and TRBJ2-2, the full variable domain is KAGVTQTPRYLIKTRGQQVTLSCSPISGHRSVSWYQQTPGQGLQFLFEYFSETQRNKGNFPGRFSGRQFSNSRSEMNVSTLELGDSALYLCASSDRGRSGELFFGEGSRLTVL.

A remark on this clone: One end of the junction does not line up with germline, which may come from a read error. This chain connects TRBV7-2 to TRBJ1-2, with TRBD1 identical over 9 bases. Per the germline V gene, CDR1 is SGHTA and CDR2 is FQGNSA. The CDR3 consists of 12 residues. In DNA form, the CDR3 reads TGTGCCAGCAGATCCGGGACAGGGACAATCCCCTTC. This codes for CASRSGTGTIPF.